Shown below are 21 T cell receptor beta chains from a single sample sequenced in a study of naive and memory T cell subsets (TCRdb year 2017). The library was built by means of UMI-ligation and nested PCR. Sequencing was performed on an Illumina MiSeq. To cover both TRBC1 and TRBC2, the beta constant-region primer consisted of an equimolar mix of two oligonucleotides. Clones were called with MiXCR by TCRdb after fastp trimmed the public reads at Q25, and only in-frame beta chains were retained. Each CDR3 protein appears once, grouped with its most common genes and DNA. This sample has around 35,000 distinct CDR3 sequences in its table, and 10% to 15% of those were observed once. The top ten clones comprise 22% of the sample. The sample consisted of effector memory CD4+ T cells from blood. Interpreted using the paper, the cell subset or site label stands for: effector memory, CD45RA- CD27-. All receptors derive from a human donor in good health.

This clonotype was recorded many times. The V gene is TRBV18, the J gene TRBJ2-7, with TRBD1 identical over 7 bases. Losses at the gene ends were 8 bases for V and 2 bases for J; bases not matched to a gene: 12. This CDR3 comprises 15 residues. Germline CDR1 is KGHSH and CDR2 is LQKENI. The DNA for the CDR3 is TGTGCCAGCACCTACACCGGGACAGCCACCTACGAGCAGTACTTC. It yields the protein CASTYTGTATYEQYF.

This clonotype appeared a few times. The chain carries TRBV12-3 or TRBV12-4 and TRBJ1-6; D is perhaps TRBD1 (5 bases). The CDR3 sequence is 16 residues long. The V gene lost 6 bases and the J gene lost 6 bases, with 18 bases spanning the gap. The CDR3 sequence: CASSGAPSNLNSPLHF. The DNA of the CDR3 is TGTGCCAGCAGCGGGGCCCCTAGTAATCTTAATTCACCCCTCCACTTT.

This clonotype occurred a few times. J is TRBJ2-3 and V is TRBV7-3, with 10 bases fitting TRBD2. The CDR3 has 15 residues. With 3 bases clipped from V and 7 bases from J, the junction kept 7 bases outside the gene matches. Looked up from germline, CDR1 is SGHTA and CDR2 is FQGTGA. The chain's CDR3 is CASSFSSGGTYTQYF. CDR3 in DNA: TGTGCCAGCAGCTTTAGTAGCGGGGGGACCTATACGCAGTATTTT.

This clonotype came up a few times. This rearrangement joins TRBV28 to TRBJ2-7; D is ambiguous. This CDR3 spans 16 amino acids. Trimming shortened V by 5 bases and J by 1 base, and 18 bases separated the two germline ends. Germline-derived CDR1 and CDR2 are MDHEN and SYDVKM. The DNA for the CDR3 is TGTGCCAGCAGTGTATTTAGTCTGAGGAGTTCCTACGAGCAGTACTTC. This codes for CASSVFSLRSSYEQYF. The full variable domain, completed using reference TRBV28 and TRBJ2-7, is DVKVTQSSRYLVKRTGEKVFLECVQDMDHENMFWYRQDPGLGLRLIYFSYDVKMKEKGDIPEGYSVSREKKERFSLILESASTNQTSMYLCASSVFSLRSSYEQYFGPGTRLTVT.

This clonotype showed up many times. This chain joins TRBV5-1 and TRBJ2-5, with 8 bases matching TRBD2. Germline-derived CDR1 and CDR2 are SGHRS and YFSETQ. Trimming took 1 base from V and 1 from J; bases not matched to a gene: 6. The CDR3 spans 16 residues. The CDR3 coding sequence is TGCGCCAGCAGCTTGAATAGCGGGGCCCTCCAAGAGACCCAGTACTTC. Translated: CASSLNSGALQETQYF.

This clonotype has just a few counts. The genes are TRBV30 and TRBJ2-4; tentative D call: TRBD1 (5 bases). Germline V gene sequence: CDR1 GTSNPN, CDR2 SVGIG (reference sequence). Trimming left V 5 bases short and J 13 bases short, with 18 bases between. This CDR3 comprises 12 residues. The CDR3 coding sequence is TGTGCCTGGGCCGCATCAGGGCTTACACAGTACTTC. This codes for CAWAASGLTQYF. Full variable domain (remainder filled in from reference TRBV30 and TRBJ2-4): SQTIHQWPATLVQPVGSPLSLECTVEGTSNPNLYWYRQAAGRGLQLLFYSVGIGQISSEVPQNLSASRPQDRQFILSSKKLLLSDSGFYLCAWAASGLTQYFGAGTRLSVL.

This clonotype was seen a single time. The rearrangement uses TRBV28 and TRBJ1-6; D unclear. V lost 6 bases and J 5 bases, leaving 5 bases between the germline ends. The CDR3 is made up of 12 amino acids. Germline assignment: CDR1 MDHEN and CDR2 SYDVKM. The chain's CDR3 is CASRPDNSPLHF. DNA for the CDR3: TGTGCCAGCAGGCCCGATAATTCACCCCTCCACTTT.

In nucleotides, the CDR3 is TGTGCCAGTAGTTTTGGGTACCGAGAGACCCAGTACTTC. Protein: CASSFGYRETQYF. This sequence joins TRBV19 and TRBJ2-5, with D uncertain. V lost 5 bases and J 4 bases, leaving 11 bases between the germline ends. The CDR3 has 13 residues. Germline V gives CDR1 LNHDA, CDR2 SQIVND (reference sequence).

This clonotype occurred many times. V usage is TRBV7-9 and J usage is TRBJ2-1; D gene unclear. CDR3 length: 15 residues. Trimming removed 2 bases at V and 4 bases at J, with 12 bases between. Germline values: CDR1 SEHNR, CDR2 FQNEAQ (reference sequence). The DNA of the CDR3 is TGTGCCAGCAGCTTAAGGTCGCCGGCTTACAATGAGCAGTTCTTC. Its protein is CASSLRSPAYNEQFF. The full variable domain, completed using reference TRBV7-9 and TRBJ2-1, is DTGVSQNPRHKITKRGQNVTFRCDPISEHNRLYWYRQTLGQGPEFLTYFQNEAQLEKSRLLSDRFSAERPKGSFSTLEIQRTEQGDSAMYLCASSLRSPAYNEQFFGPGTRLTVL.

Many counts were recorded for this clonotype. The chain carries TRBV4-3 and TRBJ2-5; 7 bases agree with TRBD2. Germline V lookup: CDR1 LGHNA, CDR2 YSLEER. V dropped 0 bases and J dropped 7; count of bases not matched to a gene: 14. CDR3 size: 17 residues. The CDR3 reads CASSQDYPTSSHGTQYF. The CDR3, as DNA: TGCGCCAGCAGCCAAGATTACCCGACTAGCTCCCACGGGACCCAGTACTTC.

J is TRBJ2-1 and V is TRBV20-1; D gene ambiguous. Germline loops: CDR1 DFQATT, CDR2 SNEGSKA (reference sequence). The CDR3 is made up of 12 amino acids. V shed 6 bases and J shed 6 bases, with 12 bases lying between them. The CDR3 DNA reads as TGCAGTGCGAACCCCTTCACCAATGAGCAGTTCTTC. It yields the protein CSANPFTNEQFF.

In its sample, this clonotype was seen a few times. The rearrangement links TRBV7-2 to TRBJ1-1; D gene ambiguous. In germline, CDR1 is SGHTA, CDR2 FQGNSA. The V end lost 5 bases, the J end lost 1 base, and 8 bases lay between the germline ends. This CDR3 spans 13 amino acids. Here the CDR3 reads CASSTTTNTEAFF. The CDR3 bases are TGTGCCAGCAGCACAACAACGAACACTGAAGCTTTCTTT.

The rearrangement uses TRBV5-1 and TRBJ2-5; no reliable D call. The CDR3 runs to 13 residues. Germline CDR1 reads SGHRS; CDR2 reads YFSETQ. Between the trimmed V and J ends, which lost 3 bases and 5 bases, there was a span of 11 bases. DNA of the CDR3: TGCGCCAGCAGCTCCCGCCCCCTGGAGACCCAGTACTTC. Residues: CASSSRPLETQYF.

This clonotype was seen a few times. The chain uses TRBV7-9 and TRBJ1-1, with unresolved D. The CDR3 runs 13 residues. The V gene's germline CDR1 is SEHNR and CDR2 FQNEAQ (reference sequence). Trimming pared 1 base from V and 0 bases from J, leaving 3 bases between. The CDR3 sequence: CASSLEVNTEAFF. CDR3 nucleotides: TGTGCCAGCAGCTTAGAGGTGAACACTGAAGCTTTCTTT.

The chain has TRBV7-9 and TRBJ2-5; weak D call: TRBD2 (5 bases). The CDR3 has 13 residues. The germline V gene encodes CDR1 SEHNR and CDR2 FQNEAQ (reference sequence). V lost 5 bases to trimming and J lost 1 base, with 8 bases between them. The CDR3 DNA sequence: TGTGCCAGCAGCCCGGGGAGCCAAGAGACCCAGTACTTC. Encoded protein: CASSPGSQETQYF.

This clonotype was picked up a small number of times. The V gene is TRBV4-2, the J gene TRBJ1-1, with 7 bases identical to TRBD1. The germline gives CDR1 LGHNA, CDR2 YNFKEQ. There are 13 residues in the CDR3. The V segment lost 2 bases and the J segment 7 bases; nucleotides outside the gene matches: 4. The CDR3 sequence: CASSQPGQFEAFF. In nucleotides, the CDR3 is TGTGCCAGCAGCCAACCGGGACAGTTTGAAGCTTTCTTT.

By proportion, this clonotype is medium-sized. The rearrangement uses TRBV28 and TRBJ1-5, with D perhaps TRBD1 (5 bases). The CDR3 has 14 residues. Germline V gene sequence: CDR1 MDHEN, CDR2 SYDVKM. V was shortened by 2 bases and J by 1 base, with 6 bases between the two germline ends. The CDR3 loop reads CASSLAGSNQPQHF. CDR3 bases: TGTGCCAGCAGTTTAGCAGGGAGCAATCAGCCCCAGCATTTT.

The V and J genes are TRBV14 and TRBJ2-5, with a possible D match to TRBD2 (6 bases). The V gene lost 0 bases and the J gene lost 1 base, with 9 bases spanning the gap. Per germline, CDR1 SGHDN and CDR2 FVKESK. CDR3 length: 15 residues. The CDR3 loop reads CASSQDRGGQETQYF. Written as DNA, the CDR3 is TGTGCCAGCAGCCAAGATAGGGGAGGCCAAGAGACCCAGTACTTC. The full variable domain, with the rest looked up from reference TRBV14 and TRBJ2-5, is EAGVTQFPSHSVIEKGQTVTLRCDPISGHDNLYWYRRVMGKEIKFLLHFVKESKQDESGMPNNRFLAERTGGTYSTLKVQPAELEDSGVYFCASSQDRGGQETQYFGPGTRLLVL.

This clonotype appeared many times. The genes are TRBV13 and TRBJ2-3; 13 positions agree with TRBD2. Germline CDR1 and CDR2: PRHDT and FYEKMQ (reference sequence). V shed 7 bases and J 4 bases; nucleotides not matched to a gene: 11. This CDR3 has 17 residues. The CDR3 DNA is TGTGCCAGCAACCCCCCCACTAGCGGGAGGGCCGCAGATACGCAGTATTTT. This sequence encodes CASNPPTSGRAADTQYF. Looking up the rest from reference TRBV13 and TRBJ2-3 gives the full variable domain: AAGVIQSPRHLIKEKRETATLKCYPIPRHDTVYWYQQGPGQDPQFLISFYEKMQSDKGSIPDRFSAQQFSDYHSELNMSSLELGDSALYFCASNPPTSGRAADTQYFGPGTRLTVL.

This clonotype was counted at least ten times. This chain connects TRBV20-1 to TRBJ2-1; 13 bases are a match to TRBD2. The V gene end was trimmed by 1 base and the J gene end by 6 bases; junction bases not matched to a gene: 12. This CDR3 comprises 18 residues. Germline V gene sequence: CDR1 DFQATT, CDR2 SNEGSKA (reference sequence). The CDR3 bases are TGCAGTGCTAGAGGGGAAGGGACTAGCGGGACTTACCGCAATGAGCAGTTCTTC. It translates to CSARGEGTSGTYRNEQFF.

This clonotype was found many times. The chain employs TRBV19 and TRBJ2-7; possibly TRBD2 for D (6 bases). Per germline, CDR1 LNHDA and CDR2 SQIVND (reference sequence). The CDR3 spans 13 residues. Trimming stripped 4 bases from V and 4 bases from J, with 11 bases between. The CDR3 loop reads CASSNRGMYEQYF. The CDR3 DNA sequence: TGTGCCAGTAGTAACCGGGGGATGTACGAGCAGTACTTC.